A selection of T cell receptor beta chains follows, all from one sample in a study of cytomegalovirus exposure and HLA in healthy donors. TCRdb's table, derived via immunoSEQ multiplex PCR, lists solely in-frame clones and lacks some. The sample yields about 210,000 clones, about 83% seen once. The sample taken for sequencing was PBMCs. The receptors here all came from a man aged 40-50 years in good health and CMV-seropositive. Each CDR3 is given with its conserved first and last residue. The D gene is left open where the match is weak. Clone size is given for some rows only: seen once, a few or many times, or a class if the clone is expanded.

.	TRBV2	TRBJ2-7	TRBD1	CATRRTGSSYEQYF	TGTGCCACTCGTAGGACAGGGAGCTCCTACGAGCAGTACTTC
.	TRBV5-1	TRBJ1-1	.	CASTSQGSNTEAFF	TGCGCCAGCACCTCCCAGGGCTCGAACACTGAAGCTTTCTTT
.	TRBV7-9	TRBJ2-7	.	CASSLVSSYEQYF	TGTGCCAGCAGCTTAGTCAGTTCCTACGAGCAGTACTTC
.	TRBV11-3	TRBJ2-1	TRBD2	CASTAPIETSGRDEQFF	TGTGCCAGCACCGCCCCCATAGAGACTAGCGGGAGGGATGAGCAGTTCTTC
.	TRBV2	TRBJ2-1	TRBD2	CASSEGGRQFF	TGTGCCAGCAGTGAGGGCGGGAGGCAGTTCTTC
.	TRBV5-1	TRBJ1-4	.	CASSLARWGENNEKLFF	TGCGCCAGCAGCTTGGCCCGTTGGGGGGAGAATAATGAAAAACTGTTTTTT
once	TRBV28	TRBJ2-7	.	CASSFSETYEQYF	TGTGCCAGCAGTTTCAGCGAGACCTACGAGCAGTACTTC
.	TRBV5-6	TRBJ1-4	TRBD1	CASSLTGTGVEKLFF	TGTGCCAGCAGCTTAACCGGGACAGGGGTCGAAAAACTGTTTTTT
once	TRBV4-3	TRBJ2-7	TRBD2	CASSQEGSGSVNTYEQYF	TGCGCCAGCAGCCAAGAAGGTAGCGGGAGTGTTAACACCTACGAGCAGTACTTC
.	TRBV6-6	TRBJ2-1	.	CASSHSLNTYNEQFF	TGTGCCAGCAGCCACTCACTAAATACCTACAATGAGCAGTTCTTC
once	TRBV29-1	TRBJ2-1	TRBD1	CSVVPRGTYNEQFF	TGCAGCGTTGTCCCCAGGGGGACCTACAATGAGCAGTTCTTC
.	TRBV25-1	TRBJ2-1	.	CASSELGGSQGRNEQFF	TGTGCCAGCAGTGAATTAGGGGGTTCACAGGGAAGAAATGAGCAGTTCTTC
.	TRBV18	TRBJ2-5	.	CASSPAGQETQYF	TGTGCCAGCTCACCGGCAGGGCAAGAGACCCAGTACTTC
.	TRBV5-6	TRBJ2-5	.	CASGGTASGETQYF	TGTGCCAGCGGAGGGACAGCTTCGGGGGAGACCCAGTACTTC
.	TRBV5-1	TRBJ1-1	TRBD1	CASSWDSLNTEAFF	TGCGCCAGCAGCTGGGACAGCTTGAACACTGAAGCTTTCTTT
.	TRBV6-1	TRBJ2-1	TRBD2	CASSEQPMIAGANNEQFF	TGTGCCAGCAGTGAACAACCGATGATAGCGGGAGCAAACAATGAGCAGTTCTTC
.	TRBV29-1	TRBJ1-2	.	CSVDDRSNYGYTF	TGCAGCGTTGACGACAGGAGCAACTATGGCTACACCTTC
.	TRBV5-4	TRBJ1-2	TRBD1	CASSFELQGVSGYTF	TGTGCCAGCAGCTTTGAATTACAGGGGGTGAGTGGCTACACCTTC
.	TRBV7-9	TRBJ2-2	.	CASSSDTGELFF	TGTGCCAGCAGTTCGGACACCGGGGAGCTGTTTTTT
.	TRBV7-9	TRBJ2-7	TRBD1	CASSRDSPYEQYF	TGTGCCAGCAGCCGGGACAGTCCCTACGAGCAGTACTTC
.	TRBV5-6	TRBJ2-7	.	CASSLWGPTGEQYF	TGTGCCAGCAGCTTGTGGGGGCCAACCGGCGAGCAGTACTTC
.	TRBV6-6	TRBJ2-1	TRBD2	CASSYSAGEISDEQFF	TGTGCCAGCAGTTACTCAGCGGGAGAAATTTCCGATGAGCAGTTCTTC
once	TRBV6-5	TRBJ2-7	TRBD1	CASSRGQGGEQYF	TGTGCCAGCAGCCGGGGACAGGGGGGCGAGCAGTACTTC
.	TRBV7-8	TRBJ2-1	.	CASSLARDNEQFF	TGTGCCAGCAGCTTAGCGCGAGACAATGAGCAGTTCTTC
.	TRBV5-4	TRBJ1-5	.	CASSLVRQPQHF	TGTGCCAGCAGCTTGGTGCGGCAGCCCCAGCATTTT
few	TRBV5-4	TRBJ2-2	.	CASSPRRGNTGELFF	TGTGCCAGCAGCCCAAGGCGGGGGAACACCGGGGAGCTGTTTTTT
.	TRBV27	TRBJ2-7	TRBD1	CASSRQGKSYEQYF	TGTGCCAGCAGTCGACAGGGGAAATCCTACGAGCAGTACTTC
.	TRBV6-1	TRBJ2-5	TRBD1	CASGTEEETQYF	TGTGCCAGCGGGACAGAGGAAGAGACCCAGTACTTC
.	TRBV28	TRBJ2-7	TRBD2	CASSEALSLAGVEDEQYF	TGTGCCAGCAGTGAAGCATTGAGTTTAGCGGGAGTGGAAGACGAGCAGTACTTC
.	TRBV25-1	TRBJ1-1	TRBD1	CASSMGDRGVTEAFF	TGTGCCAGCAGTATGGGGGACAGGGGAGTCACTGAAGCTTTCTTT
.	TRBV5-4	TRBJ2-3	.	CASTLEGGAYTDTQYF	TGTGCCAGCACTCTGGAGGGCGGGGCCTACACAGATACGCAGTATTTT
.	TRBV27	TRBJ2-5	TRBD2	CASSLPGGSQYF	TGTGCCAGCAGTTTACCCGGGGGGTCCCAGTACTTC
.	TRBV6-1	TRBJ1-3	.	CASDGRYGNTIYF	TGTGCCAGCGACGGGAGATATGGAAACACCATATATTTT
.	TRBV6-6	TRBJ1-5	.	CASSYSSNLGQPQHF	TGTGCCAGCAGTTACTCGTCCAATCTCGGGCAGCCCCAGCATTTT
.	TRBV18	TRBJ1-4	TRBD1	CASSTEQGSKEKLFF	TGTGCCAGCTCAACAGAACAGGGGTCAAAGGAAAAACTGTTTTTT
.	TRBV6-1	TRBJ1-3	TRBD1	CASSGPWRGHGNTIYF	TGTGCCAGCAGTGGTCCGTGGAGGGGGCATGGAAACACCATATATTTT
.	TRBV11-2	TRBJ1-1	.	CASTVGATVGGNTEAFF	TGTGCCAGCACCGTAGGCGCAACCGTGGGGGGGAACACTGAAGCTTTCTTT